Following are 23 T cell receptor beta chains from one sample sequenced in a study of CD8 T cells in ankylosing spondylitis. TCRdb itself ran the 5' RACE reads through MiXCR, one entry per CDR3 protein. Of 230,000 or so distinct CDR3 sequences detected, approximately 20% appear once; the ten largest clones hold around 30%. Sequenced sample: blood, either unsorted or a sorted T cell fraction (not recorded which). The receptors shown here come from a male donor with ankylosing spondylitis or in good health (not recorded which).

This clonotype has more than one count but fewer than ten. A junction boundary mismatches the germline segment, possibly from a read error. The CDR3 region is CASSLAGGSSYEQYF. CDR3 sequence (DNA): TGTGCCAGCAGCCTAGCGGGTGGGAGCTCCTACGAGCAGTACTTC. The V call is TRBV11-1, the J call TRBJ2-7; TRBD2 agrees at 8 bases. The V gene's germline CDR1 is SGHAT and CDR2 FQDESV (reference sequence). This CDR3 spans 15 amino acids.

This clonotype has a single count. A much larger clone lies a single base off, so this may be a read error. The V and J genes are TRBV7-9 and TRBJ2-7; D is undetermined. Trimming shortened V by 5 bases and J by 6 bases, and 8 bases separated the two germline ends. The CDR3 has 11 amino acids. The germline gives CDR1 SEHNR, CDR2 FQNEAQ (reference sequence). CDR3 sequence (DNA): TGTGCCAGCAGCCAAATAGCCGAGCAGTACTTC. It codes for CASSQIAEQYF.

The chain links TRBV5-5 to TRBJ1-2; D is uncertain. This CDR3 is 14 amino acids long. Germline V gene lookup returns CDR1 SGHKS and CDR2 YYEKEE (reference sequence). The germline V and J ends were trimmed by 2 bases and 4 bases, with 12 bases remaining between them. The CDR3 DNA follows: TGTGCCAGCAGCTTAATTATCCACCTCTATGGCTACACCTTC. As protein: CASSLIIHLYGYTF.

This chain connects TRBV5-6 to TRBJ2-7; 9 bases fit TRBD2. Germline CDR1 reads SGHDT; CDR2 reads YYEEEE. Unmatched junction bases numbered 3, after V lost 0 bases and J lost 2 bases. The CDR3 runs to 15 residues. CDR3 coding DNA: TGTGCCAGCAGCTTGGAACCTAGCGGGACCTACGAGCAGTACTTC. Translated, it gives CASSLEPSGTYEQYF.

This clonotype was counted between two and nine times. V and J are TRBV5-1 and TRBJ2-3; D assignment may be TRBD1 or TRBD2 (5 bases each). The CDR3 length is 17 residues. Germline V CDR1 and CDR2: SGHRS, YFSETQ. Trimming shortened V by 4 bases and J by 0 bases, and 18 bases separated the two germline ends. CDR3 region: CASSPLPGTRSTDTQYF. Here the CDR3 DNA reads TGCGCCAGCAGCCCTCTTCCAGGGACCAGAAGCACAGATACGCAGTATTTT.

The chain employs TRBV6-1 and TRBJ1-5, with 8 bases aligning to TRBD1. Germline loops: CDR1 MNHNS, CDR2 SASEGT. CDR3 size: 14 residues. The V gene end was trimmed by 5 bases and the J gene end by 4 bases; junction bases not matched to a gene: 4. CDR3 sequence: CASSPRQGNQPQHF. The CDR3, as DNA: TGTGCCAGCAGTCCTAGACAGGGGAATCAGCCCCAGCATTTT.

With regard to this clonotype: Possible read error: a much larger clone is one base away. The chain carries TRBV29-1 and TRBJ2-1, with TRBD1 identical over 10 bases. This CDR3 is 14 amino acids long. The junction had 8 bases not matched to a gene; V was cut back by 3 bases and J by 9 bases. CDR1 is SQVTM and CDR2 is ANQGSEA in the germline V gene. The CDR3 sequence: CSVEGQGIRSEQFF. The CDR3 coding sequence is TGCAGCGTTGAGGGACAGGGGATCCGGAGTGAGCAGTTCTTC.

The sample holds many counts of this clonotype. The rearrangement joins TRBV6-2 or TRBV6-3 to TRBJ2-1, with D possibly TRBD1 on 5 matching bases. V was clipped by 8 bases and J by 0 bases, with 11 bases between them. The CDR3 is 14 residues long. The germline CDR1 and CDR2 sequences are MNHEY and SVGEGT. The CDR3 spells CASALRGSYNEQFF. Written as DNA, the CDR3 is TGTGCCAGCGCTCTAAGGGGCTCCTACAATGAGCAGTTCTTC.

This clonotype has more than one count but fewer than ten. This rearrangement joins TRBV7-9 to TRBJ1-5; D remains unclear. Germline lookup yields CDR1 SEHNR and CDR2 FQNEAQ (reference sequence). CDR3 length equals 15 residues. Trimming shortened V by 0 bases and J by 0 bases, and 6 bases separated the two germline ends. The CDR3, as DNA: TGTGCCAGCAGCTTAGCCGGAAATAGCAATCAGCCCCAGCATTTT. Its protein product is CASSLAGNSNQPQHF.

This clonotype was seen more than once but under ten times. The J gene is TRBJ2-1, the V gene TRBV4-1; 8 nucleotides align to TRBD1. Trimming took 3 bases from V and 7 from J; bases not matched to a gene: 8. CDR3 length: 15 amino acids. Germline-derived CDR1 and CDR2 are MGHRA and YSYEKL. CDR3 in amino acids: CASSQLTGGGNEQFF. The CDR3 nucleotides read TGCGCCAGCAGCCAGCTCACAGGGGGAGGAAATGAGCAGTTCTTC.

There are many counts of this clonotype. The rearrangement joins TRBV12-3 or TRBV12-4 to TRBJ2-2; TRBD2 matches 8 bases. V lost 4 bases and J lost 1; bases outside the gene matches: 2. The length of the CDR3 is 15 residues. DNA of the CDR3: TGTGCCAGCAGTTCCAGCGGGGGGAACACCGGGGAGCTGTTTTTT. It is translated as CASSSSGGNTGELFF.

This CDR3 is CSHGAPSSYNEQFF. The CDR3 DNA sequence: TGCAGCCACGGAGCTCCGAGCTCCTACAATGAGCAGTTCTTC. The rearrangement links TRBV29-1 to TRBJ2-1; D call uncertain. V gave up 8 bases and J gave up 0 bases, with 14 bases separating them. Germline-derived CDR1 and CDR2 are SQVTM and ANQGSEA. This CDR3 is 14 amino acids long.

The chain recombines TRBV4-1 with TRBJ2-3, with a tentative D call TRBD1 (5 bases). In germline, CDR1 is MGHRA, CDR2 YSYEKL. The CDR3 has 16 amino acids. V was clipped by 2 bases and J by 0 bases, with 12 bases between them. The CDR3, as DNA: TGCGCCAGCAGCCAAACAGGTGTCCCTAGCACAGATACGCAGTATTTT. This encodes CASSQTGVPSTDTQYF.

The sample holds a few counts of this clonotype. The chain is built from TRBV5-4 and TRBJ2-1; TRBD1 matches at 9 bases. Germline-derived CDR1 and CDR2 are SGHNT and YYREEE (reference sequence). The V segment lost 3 bases and the J segment 1 base; nucleotides outside the gene matches: 8. CDR3 size: 17 residues. The CDR3 protein is CASSSTRTGVSYNEQFF. The CDR3 coding sequence is TGTGCCAGCAGCTCCACCCGGACAGGGGTGTCCTACAATGAGCAGTTCTTC.

The table lists this clonotype with a few counts. The chain has TRBV29-1 and TRBJ2-1; 11 nucleotides align to TRBD2. Trimming at V came to 0 bases and at J to 9 bases, leaving 7 bases not matched to a gene. The CDR3 extends over 15 amino acids. The germline V gene encodes CDR1 SQVTM and CDR2 ANQGSEA. The chain's CDR3 is CSVEDPRLAGFEQFF. CDR3 in DNA: TGCAGCGTTGAAGATCCCCGACTAGCGGGATTTGAGCAGTTCTTC.

This clonotype was counted only a few times. The rearrangement links TRBV4-1 to TRBJ1-5; D is possibly TRBD1 (5 bases). The ends were cut back, 0 bases at V and 5 bases at J, with 14 bases in the middle. This CDR3 has 16 residues. Germline V gives CDR1 MGHRA, CDR2 YSYEKL. The CDR3 sequence: CASSQERVQGDQPQHF. The CDR3 DNA reads TGCGCCAGCAGCCAAGAAAGGGTGCAGGGTGATCAGCCCCAGCATTTT.

V gene TRBV9 combines with J gene TRBJ1-1; unclear D gene. V dropped 0 bases and J dropped 4 bases, with 7 bases sitting between them. Germline V gives CDR1 SGDLS, CDR2 YYNGEE. The CDR3 runs to 13 residues. The CDR3: CASSVGGLTEAFF. The CDR3 coding sequence is TGTGCCAGCAGCGTAGGAGGCCTCACTGAAGCTTTCTTT.

This clonotype came up a few times. The chain employs TRBV29-1 and TRBJ1-2; D is perhaps TRBD1 (5 bases). This CDR3 is built from 13 residues. The V end was cut by 7 bases, the J end by 2 bases, with 14 bases between. Germline CDR1 SQVTM, CDR2 ANQGSEA. CDR3: CSAIPDSNYGYTF. The CDR3 region has the DNA TGCAGCGCCATACCTGACAGCAACTATGGCTACACCTTC. The variable domain in full, completed from reference TRBV29-1 and TRBJ1-2, reads SAVISQKPSRDICQRGTSLTIQCQVDSQVTMMFWYRQQPGQSLTLIATANQGSEATYESGFVIDKFPISRPNLTFSTLTVSNMSPEDSSIYLCSAIPDSNYGYTFGSGTRLTVV.

The chain links TRBV5-6 to TRBJ2-4; D uncertain. The CDR3 sequence is 16 residues long. Germline-derived CDR1 and CDR2 are SGHDT and YYEEEE. V lost 0 bases and J 0 bases, leaving 10 bases between the germline ends. CDR3 nucleotide sequence: TGTGCCAGCAGCTTGGCCAGGAGAGTAGCCAAAAACATTCAGTACTTC. This sequence encodes CASSLARRVAKNIQYF. The full variable domain, with the rest looked up from reference TRBV5-6 and TRBJ2-4, is DAGVTQSPTHLIKTRGQQVTLRCSPKSGHDTVSWYQQALGQGPQFIFQYYEEEERQRGNFPDRFSGHQFPNYSSELNVNALLLGDSALYLCASSLARRVAKNIQYFGAGTRLSVL.

This clonotype turned up a few times. V gene TRBV4-1 combines with J gene TRBJ2-5, with 12 bases that match TRBD2. Germline V CDR1 and CDR2: MGHRA, YSYEKL. Losses at the gene ends were 3 bases for V and 5 bases for J; bases not matched to a gene: 4. The CDR3 totals 15 residues. The CDR3 sequence: CASSQLTSGSETQYF. CDR3 nucleotide sequence: TGCGCCAGCAGCCAGTTGACTAGCGGGAGTGAGACCCAGTACTTC.

This clonotype occurred many times. This chain uses TRBV5-1 with TRBJ2-2; D may be TRBD2 (6 bases). The germline CDR1 and CDR2 sequences are SGHRS and YFSETQ. The CDR3 spans 17 residues. V lost 4 bases, J lost 6 bases, and 22 bases lay in between. As DNA, the CDR3 is TGCGCCAGCAGCGTAACCGGGACTCACGTACACTCCGGGGAGCTGTTTTTT. This codes for CASSVTGTHVHSGELFF.

The J gene is TRBJ2-1, the V gene TRBV5-6; 7 bases are shared with TRBD1. This CDR3 region has 14 residues. Trimming took 4 bases from V and 0 from J; bases not matched to a gene: 1. Germline CDR1 is SGHDT and CDR2 is YYEEEE. The CDR3 sequence: CASSDRASYNEQFF. The CDR3 nucleotides read TGTGCCAGCAGCGACAGGGCCTCCTACAATGAGCAGTTCTTC.

This clonotype was seen more than once but under ten times. This sequence joins TRBV28 and TRBJ2-7, with 7 bases fitting TRBD1. Germline V gives CDR1 MDHEN, CDR2 SYDVKM. The CDR3 spans 15 residues. Trimming cost V 4 bases and J 1 base; bases outside gene matches: 7. CDR3 residues: CASSSRAGGSYEQYF. The CDR3, as DNA: TGTGCCAGCAGTTCTCGCGCAGGGGGTTCCTACGAGCAGTACTTC.